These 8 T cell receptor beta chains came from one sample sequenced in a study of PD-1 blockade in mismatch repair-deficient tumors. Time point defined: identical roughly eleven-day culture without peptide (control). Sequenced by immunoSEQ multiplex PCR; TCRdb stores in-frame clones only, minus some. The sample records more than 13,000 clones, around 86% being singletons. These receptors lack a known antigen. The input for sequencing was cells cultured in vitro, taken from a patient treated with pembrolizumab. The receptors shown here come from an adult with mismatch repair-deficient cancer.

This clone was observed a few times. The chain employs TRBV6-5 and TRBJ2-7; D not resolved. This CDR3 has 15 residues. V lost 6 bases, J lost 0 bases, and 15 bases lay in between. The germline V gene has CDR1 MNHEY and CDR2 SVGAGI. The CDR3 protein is CASRPLGYLSYEQYF. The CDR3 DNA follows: TGTGCCAGCAGGCCGCTAGGGTACCTCTCCTACGAGCAGTACTTC.

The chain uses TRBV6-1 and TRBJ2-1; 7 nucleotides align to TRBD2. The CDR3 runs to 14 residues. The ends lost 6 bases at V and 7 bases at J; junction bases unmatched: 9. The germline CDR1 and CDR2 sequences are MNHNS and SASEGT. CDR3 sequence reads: CASRVAGAENEQFF. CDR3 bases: TGTGCCAGCAGAGTAGCGGGTGCGGAAAATGAGCAGTTCTTC.

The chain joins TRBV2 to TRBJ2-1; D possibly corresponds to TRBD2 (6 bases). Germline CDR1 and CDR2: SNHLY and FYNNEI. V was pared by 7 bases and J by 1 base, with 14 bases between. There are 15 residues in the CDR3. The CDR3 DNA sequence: TGTGCCAGCAAGGGGCGGGATCAATCCTACAATGAGCAGTTCTTC. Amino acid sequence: CASKGRDQSYNEQFF. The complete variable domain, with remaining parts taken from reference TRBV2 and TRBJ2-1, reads EPEVTQTPSHQVTQMGQEVILRCVPISNHLYFYWYRQILGQKVEFLVSFYNNEISEKSEIFDDQFSVERPDGSNFTLKIRSTKLEDSAMYFCASKGRDQSYNEQFFGPGTRLTVL.

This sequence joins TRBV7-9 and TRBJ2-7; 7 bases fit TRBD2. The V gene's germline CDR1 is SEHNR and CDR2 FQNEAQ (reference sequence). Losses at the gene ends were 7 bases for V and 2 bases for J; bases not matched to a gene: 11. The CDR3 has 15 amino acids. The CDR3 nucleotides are TGTGCCAGCACCCTGGCCGGGACTAAAACCTACGAGCAGTACTTC. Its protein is CASTLAGTKTYEQYF.

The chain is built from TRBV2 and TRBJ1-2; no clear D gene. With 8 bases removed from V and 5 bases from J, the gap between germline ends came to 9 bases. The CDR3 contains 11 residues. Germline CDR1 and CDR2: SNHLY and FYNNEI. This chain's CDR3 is CASDPSYGYTF. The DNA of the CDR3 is TGTGCCAGCGATCCATCTTATGGCTACACCTTC. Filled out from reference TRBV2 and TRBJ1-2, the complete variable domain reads EPEVTQTPSHQVTQMGQEVILRCVPISNHLYFYWYRQILGQKVEFLVSFYNNEISEKSEIFDDQFSVERPDGSNFTLKIRSTKLEDSAMYFCASDPSYGYTFGSGTRLTVV.

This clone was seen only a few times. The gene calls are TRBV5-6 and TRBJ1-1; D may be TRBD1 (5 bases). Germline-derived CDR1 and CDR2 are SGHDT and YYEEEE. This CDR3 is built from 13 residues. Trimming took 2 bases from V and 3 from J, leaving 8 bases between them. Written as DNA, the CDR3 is TGTGCCAGCAGCTTAGTAGGGGACACTGAAGCTTTCTTT. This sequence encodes CASSLVGDTEAFF.

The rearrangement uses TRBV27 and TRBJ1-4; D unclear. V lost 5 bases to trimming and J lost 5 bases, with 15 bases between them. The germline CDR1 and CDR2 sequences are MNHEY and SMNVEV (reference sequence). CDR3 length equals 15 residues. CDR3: CASSPLLEANEKLFF. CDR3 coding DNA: TGTGCCAGCAGTCCCCTCCTGGAAGCAAATGAAAAACTGTTTTTT.

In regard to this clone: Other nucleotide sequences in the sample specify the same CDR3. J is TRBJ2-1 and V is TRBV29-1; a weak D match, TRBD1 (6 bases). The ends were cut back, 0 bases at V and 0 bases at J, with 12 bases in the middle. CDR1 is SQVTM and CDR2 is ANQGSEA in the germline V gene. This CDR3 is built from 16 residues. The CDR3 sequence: CSVEDPGASSYNEQFF. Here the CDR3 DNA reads TGCAGCGTTGAAGATCCAGGGGCCAGCTCCTACAATGAGCAGTTCTTC.